The entry below describes one T cell receptor (beta chain). This receptor's antigen is unknown. There are no base qualities to consult, and no much larger clone falls within one base. At the DNA level, this CDR3 is encoded by other sequences in the same sample as well. This sample stems from a study of shared clonotypes between healthy human individuals (dated by TCRdb to 2019 to 2021). Some background on the complete study: The cohort included three men and a couple of women between 18 and 49 years of age. Per donor, leukapheresis produced somewhere between about 0.94 and 8.9 billion PBMCs. Different laboratories and diverse techniques were used to prepare libraries and sequence TCR repertoires, to increase sequencing depth and limit assay-specific biases. For each donor, three plates each were used for CD4 naive and CD4 memory, two plates were used for CD8 naive, and one plate was used for CD8 memory. To estimate repertoire size and how much clonotypes are shared between individuals, the study performed deep sequencing of blood TCR repertoires from about 5 healthy adults.

Looking up the germline V gene yields CDR1 SGDLS and CDR2 YYNGEE. Reading from cysteine to phenylalanine, the CDR3 counts 11 amino acids. Only the CDR3 part of the read is kept: 33 bases, read in frame from the first base. Between the V and J ends, shortened by 4 bases and 1 base respectively, the junction contains 1 base. Study-wide findings and limitations: The small number of donors limited the genetic and exposure-history diversity represented. Larger estimated clonotype richness was generally found for naive subsets than for memory subsets. Sharing across a handful of donors was observed for approximately 5% of naive CD4, over 3% of naive CD8, over 2% of memory CD4, and 0.4% of memory CD8 clonotypes. Sampling was restricted to blood, and TCR repertoires in tissue are likely to differ from TCR repertoires in blood. Higher generation probabilities were observed for clonotypes shared by all four sorted-subset donors than for non-shared clonotypes. Pairwise subsampling led to the expectation that sequencing depth would affect the degree of clonotype sharing among donors. Rarefaction of sorted-subset datasets indicated incomplete sequencing despite the large sequencing depth.

Healthy HIV-negative adults with no recently reported acute infections or vaccinations were included as donors. Only Caucasian adults living in Nashville, Tennessee, USA were represented among the donors. CD4+ T cells were enriched by magnetic negative selection, after which naive cells were positively selected on CD45RA and the negative fraction was taken as the memory subset. Blood was obtained by leukapheresis, after which PBMCs were separated by Ficoll-Histopaque density gradient centrifugation and cryopreserved in liquid nitrogen vapor phase. Analytical flow cytometry was used to check the purity and quantity of every magnetically sorted T cell population. From each sorted fraction, genomic DNA was isolated and quantified by UV absorbance on a Nanodrop 2000c. TCR CDR3 regions were amplified from genomic DNA by multiplex PCR using the deep immunoSEQ assay. Genomic DNA extracted from each cell subset was distributed evenly over all wells of several immunoSEQ 96-well plates, and each plate served as one replicate. For sorted subsets, about 220 ng of genomic DNA, equivalent to roughly 30,000 T cell genomes, went into each replicate PCR. The purified libraries were quantified using a Qubit 3.0 fluorometer, sized with a Bioanalyzer 2100, and then quantified again using the KAPA Library Quantification kit. Every immunoSEQ 96-well plate was sequenced on a separate single-read 150-cycle Illumina NextSeq 550 flow cell. In the authors' own workflow: Because the immunoSEQ output held only junctional sequences and lacked quality scores, the filtering could not match the filtering applied to full-length reads. To assign V/J genes and CDR3, sequences were annotated against IMGT germline references using PyIR, a Python wrapper for IgBLAST v1.9. Any read was removed if the V/J assignment was weak (E-value above 1e-6), the CDR3 was missing, or the read contained stop codons, out-of-frame junctions, or ambiguous translated residues. A V3J clonotype was defined by an identical inferred V gene, J gene, and CDR3 amino acid sequence. To compute the percentage overlap between repertoires, the number of shared unique clonotypes was divided by the size of the smaller repertoire. Three approaches were used to assess repertoire richness: RTK rarefaction, the Chao1 estimator, and Recon v2.1 estimates of unobserved clonotypes. Generation probabilities for all TCRbeta clonotypes obtained by the gDNA method from several donors were computed using OLGA. Sourced from immuneACCESS, this table was stored by TCRdb with only in-frame sequences that have V and J called. A share of the clones is absent; for the studies checked, an unresolved V gene accounts for under half, and the remainder has no known explanation. The V and J calls and clone size were taken over from that table, and D and trimming were inferred from the DNA. The sample yields about 1.4 million clones; over 95% were counted once. Jointly, the top ten make up approximately 1% of the sample.

Sequenced input: naive CD4+ T cells sorted from blood. The cell subset or site label on this specimen signifies: CD45RA+ positively selected. The source of this sequence is a man aged 25-45 years in good health. The chain employs TRBV9 and TRBJ2-3; no confident D gene assignment can be made. Read as DNA, the sequence is TGTGCCAGCAGCCGCACAGATACGCAGTATTTT. Its protein product is CASSRTDTQYF.